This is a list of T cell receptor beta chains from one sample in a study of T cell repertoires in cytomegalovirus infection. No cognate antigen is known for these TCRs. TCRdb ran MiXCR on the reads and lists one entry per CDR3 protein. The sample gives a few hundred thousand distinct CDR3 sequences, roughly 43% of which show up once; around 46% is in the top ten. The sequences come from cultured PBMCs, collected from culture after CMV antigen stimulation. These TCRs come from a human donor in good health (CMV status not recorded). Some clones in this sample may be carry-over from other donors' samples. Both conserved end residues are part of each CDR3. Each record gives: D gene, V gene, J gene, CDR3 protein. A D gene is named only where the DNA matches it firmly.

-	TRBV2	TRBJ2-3	CASSGEPGTQYF
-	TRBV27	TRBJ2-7	CASSSPTQRGLSYEQYF
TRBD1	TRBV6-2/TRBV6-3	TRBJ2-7	CASRPGTDYYEQYF
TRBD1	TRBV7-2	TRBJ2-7	CASSRTGEYEQYF
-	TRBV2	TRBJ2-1	CSGASDGNEQFF
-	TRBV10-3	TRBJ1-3	CAISGDLVGNTIYF
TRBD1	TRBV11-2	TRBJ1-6	CASSLGADRLMKNSPLHF
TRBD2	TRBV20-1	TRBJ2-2	CSARGPREGTGELFF
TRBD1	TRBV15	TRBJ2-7	CATSRGDRPYEQYF
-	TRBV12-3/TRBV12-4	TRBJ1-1	CASSLALLKEAFF
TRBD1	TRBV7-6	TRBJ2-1	CASSLFNRDSSTGGQFF
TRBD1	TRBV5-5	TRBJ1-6	CASSYRQGTGSSYNSPLHF
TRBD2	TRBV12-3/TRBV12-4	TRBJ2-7	CASSLREGYEQYF
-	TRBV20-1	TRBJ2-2	CSATGLRNTGELFF
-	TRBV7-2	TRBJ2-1	CASSLFAPGSDEQFF
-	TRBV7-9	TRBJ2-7	CASSPPSREQYF
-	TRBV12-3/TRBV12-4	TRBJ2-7	CASSLSGAYEQYF
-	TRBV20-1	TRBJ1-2	CSASFDTGLGGYTF
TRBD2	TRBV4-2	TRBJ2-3	CANSQGEGLGDTQYF
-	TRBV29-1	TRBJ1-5	CSVSMAGQGGPQHF
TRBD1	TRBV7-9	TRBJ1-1	CASRWTGNTEAFF
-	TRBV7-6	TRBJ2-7	CASSLISGLQQYF
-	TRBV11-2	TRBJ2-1	CASSHRESSYNEQFF
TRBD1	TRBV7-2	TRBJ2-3	CASSVDRGTDTQYF
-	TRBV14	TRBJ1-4	CASSSFGAHNEKLFF
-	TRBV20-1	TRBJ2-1	CSARLYGISYNEQFF
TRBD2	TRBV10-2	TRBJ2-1	CASSESPLRESSYNEQFF
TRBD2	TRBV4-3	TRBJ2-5	CASSQDIVGLAGGLETQYF
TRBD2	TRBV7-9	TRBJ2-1	CASSLADGTSNEQFF
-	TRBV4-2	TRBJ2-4	CASSHAFKIDIQYF
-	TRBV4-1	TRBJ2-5	CASSREAPGEETQYF
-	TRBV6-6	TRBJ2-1	CASSYMGGRNEQFF
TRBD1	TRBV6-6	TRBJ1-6	CASSAEPTVRGYSPLHF
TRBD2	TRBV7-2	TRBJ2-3	CASTSGTSVADTQYF
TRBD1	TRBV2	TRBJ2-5	CASSASGQGARETQYF
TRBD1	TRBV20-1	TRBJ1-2	CSATGTGDGGSYGYTF
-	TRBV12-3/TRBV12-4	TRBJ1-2	CASSLKGDYGYTF
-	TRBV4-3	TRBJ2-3	CASSQVEGTTDTQYF
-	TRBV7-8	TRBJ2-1	CASSTIMKTGYNEQFF
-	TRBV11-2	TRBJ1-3	CACLRPPPRKDIEGGNTIYF
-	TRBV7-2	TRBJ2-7	CASSLGTVTYEQYF
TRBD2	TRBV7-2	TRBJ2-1	CASSPRLAGEQFF
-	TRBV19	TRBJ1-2	CASSIGFAASYGYTF